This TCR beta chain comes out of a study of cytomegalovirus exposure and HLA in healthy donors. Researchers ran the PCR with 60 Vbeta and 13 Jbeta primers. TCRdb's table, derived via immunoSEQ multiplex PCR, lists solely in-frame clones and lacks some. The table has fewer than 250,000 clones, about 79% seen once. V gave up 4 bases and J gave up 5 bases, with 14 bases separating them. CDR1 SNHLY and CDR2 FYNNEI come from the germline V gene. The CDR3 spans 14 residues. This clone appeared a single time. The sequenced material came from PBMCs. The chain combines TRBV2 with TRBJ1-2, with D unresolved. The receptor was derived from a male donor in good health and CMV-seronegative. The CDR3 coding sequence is TGTGCCAGCAGTGTGTCGGGAGGGTCTTATGGCTACACCTTC. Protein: CASSVSGGSYGYTF. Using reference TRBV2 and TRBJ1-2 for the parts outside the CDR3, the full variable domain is EPEVTQTPSHQVTQMGQEVILRCVPISNHLYFYWYRQILGQKVEFLVSFYNNEISEKSEIFDDQFSVERPDGSNFTLKIRSTKLEDSAMYFCASSVSGGSYGYTFGSGTRLTVV.